One and the same sample provided the 10 T cell receptor beta chains below, sequenced in a study of blood T cell repertoires in COVID-19. Using immunoSEQ multiplex PCR, the repertoire was profiled, and TCRdb retains in-frame clones only, with some absent. The sample shows more than 250,000 clones, around 88% of them seen only once. Sequencing was performed on PBMCs or T cells enriched from blood (not recorded which). These receptors all come from a woman in her 40s with acute COVID-19.

The chain uses TRBV5-1 and TRBJ1-2; 9 bases line up with TRBD1. Trimming removed 4 bases from V and 4 bases from J; junction bases left unmatched: 20. The CDR3 runs 19 residues. CDR1 and CDR2 (germline): SGHRS, YFSETQ. The CDR3 loop reads CASSGPSGQGFRGVYGYTF. As DNA, the CDR3 is TGCGCCAGCAGCGGACCCTCGGGACAGGGATTTCGTGGGGTCTATGGCTACACCTTC. The whole variable domain, filled in from reference TRBV5-1 and TRBJ1-2, reads KAGVTQTPRYLIKTRGQQVTLSCSPISGHRSVSWYQQTPGQGLQFLFEYFSETQRNKGNFPGRFSGRQFSNSRSEMNVSTLELGDSALYLCASSGPSGQGFRGVYGYTFGSGTRLTVV.

The chain combines TRBV7-8 with TRBJ2-5, with a possible D match to TRBD1 (6 bases). V was pared by 4 bases and J by 2 bases, with 23 bases between. This CDR3 has 18 amino acids. Germline CDR1 reads SGHVS; CDR2 reads FQNEAQ. The CDR3 coding sequence is TGTGCCAGCAGCTCCGTTGGCGGACAGAAAGGGTGGCAAGAGACCCAGTACTTC. Translating it yields CASSSVGGQKGWQETQYF.

The V gene is TRBV6-5, the J gene TRBJ1-1; TRBD1 might be the D (6 bases). The V and J ends lost 6 bases and 7 bases respectively, with 15 bases between them. CDR3 size: 13 residues. Germline V lookup: CDR1 MNHEY, CDR2 SVGAGI. The CDR3 coding sequence is TGTGCCAGCAGAAGACAGGATGAGAGTGAAGCTTTCTTT. Protein sequence: CASRRQDESEAFF.

This clone has only one observation. The rearrangement joins TRBV11-3 to TRBJ2-3; D ambiguous. There are 14 residues in the CDR3. Trimming stripped 5 bases from V and 6 bases from J, with 15 bases between. Per the germline V gene, CDR1 is SGHNT and CDR2 is YENEEA. CDR3: CASSDLYPGDTQYF. CDR3 in DNA: TGTGCCAGCAGCGACCTCTACCCCGGGGATACGCAGTATTTT.

V is TRBV5-1 and J is TRBJ1-1; D possibly corresponds to TRBD1 (5 bases). The CDR3 loop spans 12 amino acids. V shed 4 bases and J shed 10 bases, with 14 bases lying between them. Germline V lookup: CDR1 SGHRS, CDR2 YFSETQ. CDR3: CASSQGVRRAFF. CDR3 bases: TGCGCCAGCAGCCAGGGCGTGAGGCGAGCTTTCTTT.

This sequence joins TRBV19 and TRBJ2-7; 10 nucleotides align to TRBD1. The CDR3 length is 19 residues. J gave up 3 bases and V 4 bases, and 18 bases lay outside the gene matches. The germline CDR1 and CDR2 sequences are LNHDA and SQIVND (reference sequence). The CDR3 region has the DNA TGTGCCAGTAGTAGTTGGGGACAGGGGTCGATTTCTGGGATCTACGAGCAGTACTTC. Translated: CASSSWGQGSISGIYEQYF.

This clone was observed once. This sequence joins TRBV28 and TRBJ2-7; TRBD2 matches at 8 bases. This CDR3 has 14 residues. Losses at the gene ends were 6 bases for V and 3 bases for J; bases not matched to a gene: 7. CDR1 and CDR2 from the germline V gene are MDHEN and SYDVKM. The CDR3 nucleotides are TGTGCCAGCAGGGGAGCGGGAGTAGGCTACGAGCAGTACTTC. This encodes CASRGAGVGYEQYF. Full variable domain (missing parts from reference TRBV28 and TRBJ2-7): DVKVTQSSRYLVKRTGEKVFLECVQDMDHENMFWYRQDPGLGLRLIYFSYDVKMKEKGDIPEGYSVSREKKERFSLILESASTNQTSMYLCASRGAGVGYEQYFGPGTRLTVT.

This clone appeared a single time. This chain uses TRBV9 with TRBJ1-6; D is possibly TRBD1 (6 bases). This CDR3 comprises 15 residues. From germline, CDR1 is SGDLS and CDR2 YYNGEE. V was trimmed by 4 bases and J by 9 bases, leaving 17 bases between them. The CDR3, as DNA: TGTGCCAGCAGCTCAGGCACTGCAGGGGTTTCACCCCTCCACTTT. Translation gives CASSSGTAGVSPLHF.

The chain couples TRBV3-1 (or the pseudogene TRBV3-2) to TRBJ2-5, with 11 bases identical to TRBD2. The CDR3 has 19 amino acids. The junction had 14 bases not matched to a gene; V was cut back by 1 base and J by 4 bases. The germline V gene has CDR1 LGHDT and CDR2 YNNKEL (reference sequence). The CDR3 DNA reads TGTGCCAGCAGCCAAGTAGTACTAGCGGGAGATCTAGTTAGAGAGACCCAGTACTTC. Residues: CASSQVVLAGDLVRETQYF.

The chain links TRBV19 to TRBJ2-1, with D maybe TRBD1 (5 bases). Between the trimmed V and J ends, which lost 3 bases and 4 bases, there was a span of 16 bases. The germline V gene encodes CDR1 LNHDA and CDR2 SQIVND (reference sequence). The CDR3 extends over 16 amino acids. In DNA form, the CDR3 reads TGTGCCAGTAGTATTATAGGCAGGGCTTTTTACAATGAGCAGTTCTTC. This translates into CASSIIGRAFYNEQFF.